This T cell receptor (beta chain) was recorded in a study of blood T cell repertoires in COVID-19. CDR1 is PRHDT, CDR2 FYEKMQ, per germline (reference sequence). V lost 5 bases and J 3 bases, leaving 15 bases between the germline ends. There are 15 residues in the CDR3. In the source study's methods: Nucleated cell number was recorded as an estimate derived from reference gene primer amplification. Here immunoSEQ multiplex PCR was the method, and the copy in TCRdb shows in-frame clones only, minus some. That table is the source of V, J and clone size, and D and trimming were worked out from the DNA. Of some 72,000 clones in the sample, approximately 89% were seen once.

This rearrangement joins TRBV13 to TRBJ2-3, with a weak D call TRBD1 (6 bases). The receptor's source is a man aged 50 or older with active or convalescent COVID-19. The specimen was peripheral blood. The CDR3, as DNA: TGTGCCAGCAGCCACCGGACAGTAGGAACAGATACGCAGTATTTT. Translating gives CASSHRTVGTDTQYF.